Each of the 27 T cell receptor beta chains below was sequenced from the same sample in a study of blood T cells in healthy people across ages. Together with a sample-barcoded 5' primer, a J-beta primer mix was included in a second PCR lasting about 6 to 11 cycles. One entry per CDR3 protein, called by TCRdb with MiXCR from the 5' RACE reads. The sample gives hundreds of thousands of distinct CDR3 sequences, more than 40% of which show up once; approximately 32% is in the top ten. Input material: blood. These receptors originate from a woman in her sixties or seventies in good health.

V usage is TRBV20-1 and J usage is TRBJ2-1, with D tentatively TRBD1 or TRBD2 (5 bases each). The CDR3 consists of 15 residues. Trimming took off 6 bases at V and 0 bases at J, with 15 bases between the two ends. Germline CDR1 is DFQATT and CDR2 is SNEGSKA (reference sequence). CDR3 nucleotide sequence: TGCAGTGCACCCCCGGGACCCCACTCCTACAATGAGCAGTTCTTC. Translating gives CSAPPGPHSYNEQFF.

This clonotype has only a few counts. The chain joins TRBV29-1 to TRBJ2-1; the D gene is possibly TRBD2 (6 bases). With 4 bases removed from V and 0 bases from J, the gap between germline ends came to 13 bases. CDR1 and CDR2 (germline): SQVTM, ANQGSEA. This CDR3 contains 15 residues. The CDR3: CSVVVAVISYNEQFF. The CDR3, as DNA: TGCAGCGTTGTCGTAGCGGTGATCTCCTACAATGAGCAGTTCTTC.

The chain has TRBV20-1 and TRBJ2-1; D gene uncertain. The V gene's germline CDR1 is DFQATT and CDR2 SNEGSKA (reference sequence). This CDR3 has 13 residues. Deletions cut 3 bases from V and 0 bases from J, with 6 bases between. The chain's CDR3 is CSASGFSYNEQFF. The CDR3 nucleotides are TGCAGTGCTAGCGGATTCTCCTACAATGAGCAGTTCTTC.

The DNA for the CDR3 is TGCAGTGCTAGAGATGCCGGGCGGACAGATACGCAGTATTTT. Translation: CSARDAGRTDTQYF. The chain uses TRBV20-1 and TRBJ2-3; D not resolved. The CDR3 runs to 14 residues. From germline, CDR1 is DFQATT and CDR2 SNEGSKA (reference sequence). V was pared by 0 bases and J by 3 bases, with 10 bases between.

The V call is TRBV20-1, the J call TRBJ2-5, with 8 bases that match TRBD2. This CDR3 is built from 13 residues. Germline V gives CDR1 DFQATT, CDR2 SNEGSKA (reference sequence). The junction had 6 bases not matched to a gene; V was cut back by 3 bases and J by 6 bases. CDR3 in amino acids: CSASGLASKTQYF. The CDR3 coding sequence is TGCAGTGCTAGCGGACTAGCATCCAAGACCCAGTACTTC.

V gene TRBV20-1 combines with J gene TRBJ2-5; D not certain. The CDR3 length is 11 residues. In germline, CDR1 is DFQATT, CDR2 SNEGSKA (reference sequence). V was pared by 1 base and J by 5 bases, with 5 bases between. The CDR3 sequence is CSARVGETQYF. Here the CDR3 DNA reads TGCAGTGCTAGAGTCGGGGAGACCCAGTACTTC.

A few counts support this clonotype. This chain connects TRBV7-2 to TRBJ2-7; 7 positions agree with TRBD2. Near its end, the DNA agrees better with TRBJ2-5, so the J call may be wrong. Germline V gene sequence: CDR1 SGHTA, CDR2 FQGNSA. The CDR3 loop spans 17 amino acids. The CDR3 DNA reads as TGTGCCAGCATGGAGGTGGTCATAACTAGCGCTAAGGGGACCCAGTACTTC. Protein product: CASMEVVITSAKGTQYF.

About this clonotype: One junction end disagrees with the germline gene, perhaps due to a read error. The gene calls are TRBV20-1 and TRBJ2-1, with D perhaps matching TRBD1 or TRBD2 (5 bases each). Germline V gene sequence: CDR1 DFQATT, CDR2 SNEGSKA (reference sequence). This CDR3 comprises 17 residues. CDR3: CSARDQMGEWSYNEQFF. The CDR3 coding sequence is TGCAGTGCTAGAGATCAAATGGGGGAGTGGTCCTACAATGAACAGTTCTTC.

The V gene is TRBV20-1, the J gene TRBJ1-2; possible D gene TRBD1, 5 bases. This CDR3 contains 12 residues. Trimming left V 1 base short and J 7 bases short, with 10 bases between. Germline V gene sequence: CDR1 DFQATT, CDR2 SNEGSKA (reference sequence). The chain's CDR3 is CSARGERGGYTF. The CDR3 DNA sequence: TGCAGTGCTAGAGGGGAGAGGGGTGGCTACACCTTC.

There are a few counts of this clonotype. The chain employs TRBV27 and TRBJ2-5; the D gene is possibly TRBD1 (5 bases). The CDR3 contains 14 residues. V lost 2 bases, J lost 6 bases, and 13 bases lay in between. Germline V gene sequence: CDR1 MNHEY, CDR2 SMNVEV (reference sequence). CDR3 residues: CASSLGSGWQTQYF. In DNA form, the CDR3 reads TGTGCCAGCAGTTTAGGATCAGGGTGGCAGACCCAGTACTTC.

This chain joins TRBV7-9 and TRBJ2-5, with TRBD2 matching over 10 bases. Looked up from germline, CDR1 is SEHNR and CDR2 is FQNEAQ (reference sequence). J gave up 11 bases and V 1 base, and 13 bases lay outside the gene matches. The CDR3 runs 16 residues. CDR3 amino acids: CASSLVAGGRKNEQYF. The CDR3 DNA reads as TGTGCCAGCAGCTTAGTAGCGGGAGGTCGTAAGAATGAGCAGTACTTC.

CDR3 sequence: CASSLELTGPGNEQYF. CDR3 bases: TGTGCCAGCAGCTTAGAGTTAACAGGTCCTGGCAATGAGCAGTACTTC. The chain uses TRBV7-9 and TRBJ2-5; D possibly corresponds to TRBD1 (5 bases). This CDR3 spans 16 amino acids. V was clipped by 1 base and J by 11 bases, with 23 bases between them. Germline-derived CDR1 and CDR2 are SEHNR and FQNEAQ (reference sequence).

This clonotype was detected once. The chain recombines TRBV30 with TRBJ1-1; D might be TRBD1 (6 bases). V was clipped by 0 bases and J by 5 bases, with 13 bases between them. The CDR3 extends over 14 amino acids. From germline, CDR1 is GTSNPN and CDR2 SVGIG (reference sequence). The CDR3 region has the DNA TGTGCCTGGAGTGTACGGGGGCTGAGGACTGAAGCTTTCTTT. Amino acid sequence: CAWSVRGLRTEAFF.

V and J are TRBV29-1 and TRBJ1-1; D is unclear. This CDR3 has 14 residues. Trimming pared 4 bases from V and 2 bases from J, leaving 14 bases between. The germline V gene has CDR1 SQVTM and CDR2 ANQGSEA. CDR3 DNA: TGCAGCGTTGCATCGGGAGCCTTAAACACTGAAGCTTTCTTT. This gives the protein CSVASGALNTEAFF.

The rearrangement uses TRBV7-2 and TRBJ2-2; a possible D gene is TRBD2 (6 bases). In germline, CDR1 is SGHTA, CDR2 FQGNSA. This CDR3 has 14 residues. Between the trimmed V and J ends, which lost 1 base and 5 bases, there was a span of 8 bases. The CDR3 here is CASSLDGGTGELFF. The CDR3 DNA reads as TGTGCCAGCAGCTTAGATGGAGGGACCGGGGAGCTGTTTTTT.

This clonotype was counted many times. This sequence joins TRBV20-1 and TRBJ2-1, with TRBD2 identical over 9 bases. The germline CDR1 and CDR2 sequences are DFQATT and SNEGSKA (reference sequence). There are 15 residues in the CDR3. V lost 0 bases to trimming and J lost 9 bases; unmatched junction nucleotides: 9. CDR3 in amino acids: CSARDRRLAGVEQFF. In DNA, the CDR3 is TGCAGTGCTAGAGATCGCCGGTTAGCGGGAGTTGAGCAGTTCTTC.

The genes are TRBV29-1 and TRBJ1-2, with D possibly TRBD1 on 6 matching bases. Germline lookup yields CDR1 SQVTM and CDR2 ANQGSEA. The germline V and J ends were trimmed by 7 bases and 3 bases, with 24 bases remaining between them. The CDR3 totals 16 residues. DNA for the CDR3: TGCAGCGCTTTCTTTTCCGGGAGCGGGGGCGACTATGGCTACACCTTC. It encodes CSAFFSGSGGDYGYTF.

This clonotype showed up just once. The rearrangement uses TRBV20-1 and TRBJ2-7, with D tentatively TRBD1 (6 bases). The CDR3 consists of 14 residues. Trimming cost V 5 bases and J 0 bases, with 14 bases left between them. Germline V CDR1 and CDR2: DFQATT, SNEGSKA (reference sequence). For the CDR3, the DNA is TGCAGTGCTTTCAGGGGACAAGACTCCTACGAGCAGTACTTC. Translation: CSAFRGQDSYEQYF.

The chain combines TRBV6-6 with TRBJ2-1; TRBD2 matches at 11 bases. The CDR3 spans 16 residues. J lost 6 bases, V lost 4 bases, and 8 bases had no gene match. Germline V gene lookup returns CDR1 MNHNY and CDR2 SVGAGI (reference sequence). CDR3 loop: CASSLASGRIGNEQFF. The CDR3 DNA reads TGTGCCAGCAGTTTGGCTAGCGGGAGGATAGGCAATGAGCAGTTCTTC.

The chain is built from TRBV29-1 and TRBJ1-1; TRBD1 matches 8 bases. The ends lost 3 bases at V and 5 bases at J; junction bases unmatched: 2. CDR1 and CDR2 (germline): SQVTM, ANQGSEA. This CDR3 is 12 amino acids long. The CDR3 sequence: CSVDRGLTEAFF. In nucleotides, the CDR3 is TGCAGCGTTGACAGGGGGCTTACTGAAGCTTTCTTT.

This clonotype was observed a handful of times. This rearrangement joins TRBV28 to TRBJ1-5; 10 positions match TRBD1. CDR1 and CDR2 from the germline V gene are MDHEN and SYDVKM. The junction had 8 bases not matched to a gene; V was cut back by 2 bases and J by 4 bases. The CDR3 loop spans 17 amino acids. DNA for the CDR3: TGTGCCAGCAGTTTACCGCGGGGACAGGGGATAAATCAGCCCCAGCATTTT. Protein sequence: CASSLPRGQGINQPQHF.

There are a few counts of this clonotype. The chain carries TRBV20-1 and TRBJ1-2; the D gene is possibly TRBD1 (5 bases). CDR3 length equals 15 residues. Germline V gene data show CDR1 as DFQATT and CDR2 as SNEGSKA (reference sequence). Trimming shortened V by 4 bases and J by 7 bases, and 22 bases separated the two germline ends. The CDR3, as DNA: TGCAGTGCTAATCCCAGGGCTATTAGTGTGGTTGGCTACACCTTC. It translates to CSANPRAISVVGYTF.

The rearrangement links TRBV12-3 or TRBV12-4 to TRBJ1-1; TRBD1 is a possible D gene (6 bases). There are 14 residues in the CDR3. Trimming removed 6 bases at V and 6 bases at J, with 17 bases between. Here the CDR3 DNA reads TGTGCCAGCAGCCCAAGGACAGATGGGGCTGAAGCTTTCTTT. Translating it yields CASSPRTDGAEAFF.

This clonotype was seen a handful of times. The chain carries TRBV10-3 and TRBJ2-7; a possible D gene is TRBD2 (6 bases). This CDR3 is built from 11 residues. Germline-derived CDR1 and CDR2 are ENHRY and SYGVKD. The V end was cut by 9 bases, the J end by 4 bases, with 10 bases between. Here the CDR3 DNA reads TGTGCCATTGGGACTCTATACGAGCAGTACTTC. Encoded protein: CAIGTLYEQYF.

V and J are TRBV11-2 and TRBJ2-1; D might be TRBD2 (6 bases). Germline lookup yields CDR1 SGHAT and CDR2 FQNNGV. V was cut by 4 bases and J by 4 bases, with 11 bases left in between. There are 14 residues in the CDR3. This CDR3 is CASSWSGTYNEQFF. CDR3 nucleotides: TGTGCCAGCAGCTGGTCCGGGACTTACAATGAGCAGTTCTTC. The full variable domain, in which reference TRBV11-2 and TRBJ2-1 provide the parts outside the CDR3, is EAGVAQSPRYKIIEKRQSVAFWCNPISGHATLYWYQQILGQGPKLLIQFQNNGVVDDSQLPKDRFSAERLKGVDSTLKIQPAKLEDSAVYLCASSWSGTYNEQFFGPGTRLTVL.

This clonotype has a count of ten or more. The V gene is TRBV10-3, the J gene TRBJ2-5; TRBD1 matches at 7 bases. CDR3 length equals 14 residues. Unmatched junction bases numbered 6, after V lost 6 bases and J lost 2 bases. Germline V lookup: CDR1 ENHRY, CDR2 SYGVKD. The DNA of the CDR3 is TGTGCCATCAGCCCGGGACAGTCACAAGAGACCCAGTACTTC. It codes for CAISPGQSQETQYF.

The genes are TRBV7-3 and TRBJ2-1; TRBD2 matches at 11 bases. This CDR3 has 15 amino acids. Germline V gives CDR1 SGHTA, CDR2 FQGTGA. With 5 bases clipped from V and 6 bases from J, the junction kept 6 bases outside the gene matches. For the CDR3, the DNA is TGTGCCAGCAGCATAGCGGGAGGGCCTTCCAATGAGCAGTTCTTC. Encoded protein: CASSIAGGPSNEQFF.